This T cell receptor beta chain was recovered during a study of cytomegalovirus exposure and HLA in healthy donors. The PCR employed 60 Vbeta primers together with 13 Jbeta primers. The assay was immunoSEQ multiplex PCR, and TCRdb's table has in-frame clones only and misses some. Here the sample spans roughly 180,000 clones, 70% to 80% being singletons. J gave up 7 bases and V 4 bases, and 11 bases lay outside the gene matches. The CDR3 has 16 residues. Germline CDR1 is MGHRA and CDR2 is YSYEKL. Sequencing was done on a sample of PBMCs. This sequence joins TRBV4-1 and TRBJ1-5, with 9 bases identical to TRBD1. The source of this sequence is a girl aged 10-17 years in good health and CMV-seropositive. CDR3 coding DNA: TGCGCCAGCAGCCCGCATGGGGGGACAGGGCCACAGCCCCAGCATTTT. It encodes CASSPHGGTGPQPQHF.